The present T cell receptor beta chain was sequenced within a study of identical twins (dated by TCRdb to about 2016). In the study overall: To test whether fetal clonotypes persist, this study deep-sequenced TCR alpha and beta repertoires from monozygotic twins, from unrelated adults of various ages, and from cord blood. Replicate twin experiments were performed at different times using different library preparation protocols to rule out contamination.

What the study reported, not specific to this receptor: Excess twin sharing in beta out-of-frame sequences was weaker because fewer shared sequences lowered the signal-to-noise ratio. Because the same donors could not be followed over many years, the conclusions relied on cross-sectional statistical analysis. Zero-insertion analyses could be partly confounded by invariant T cells such as MAIT and iNKT, though diverse VJ usage argued against such confounding for most clonotypes. Compared with coincidental sharing between unrelated individuals, an excess of low generation-probability sequences was observed among out-of-frame TCR alpha sequences shared between twins. Fewer insertions were carried by abundant cord blood beta clonotypes, a similar but weaker trend appeared in young adult naive repertoires, and no such trend appeared in memory repertoires. In monozygotic twins, recombination models systematically underestimated out-of-frame TCR alpha sharing, but the models matched the sharing seen between unrelated individuals.

Every donor in the study was a healthy Caucasian. The twin cohort comprised three pairs of female monozygotic twins, all aged roughly 18 to 30 years. RNA for TCR libraries was isolated from peripheral blood mononuclear cells. To prepare the library, 5' RACE was applied. The instrument was an Illumina HiSeq 2000. Template switching added a universal primer binding site, and the final cDNA carried a unique molecular identifier that allowed TCR cDNA molecules to be counted accurately. First-strand cDNA for TCR alpha and beta chains was synthesized from specific primers in the conserved constant-segment region. To control for contamination, every cDNA library was double barcoded, receiving both a SMART-Mk sample barcode and Illumina barcodes. TruSeq adapter sequences and Illumina sample barcodes were added in two successive PCR steps. The Illumina HiSeq platform was used with custom primers to sequence TCR alpha and beta cDNA libraries. The source study handled its data this way. MiGEC processed the raw reads to extract unique molecular identifiers, while MiXCR was used to determine the CDR3 positions. For each individual, recombination models were inferred using an EM algorithm with the repgenHMM and IGoR tools. The analysis of shared clonotypes was done with the tcR package in R, with sharing normalized by the product of cloneset sizes. To study raw recombination free of thymic and clonal selection effects, out-of-frame nonproductive sequences were analyzed. Clones were called with MiXCR by TCRdb after fastp trimmed the public reads at Q25, and only in-frame beta chains were retained. Identical CDR3 protein sequences are pooled into one entry, listed with their most common genes and DNA. For this entry, the V and J calls and clone size follow TCRdb and not the study's own pipeline. The sample yields over 600,000 distinct CDR3 sequences; less than 25% were counted once. The ten biggest clones cover approximately 4.5% of the sample.

Between the V and J ends, shortened by 5 bases and 6 bases respectively, the junction contains 16 bases. The CDR3 goes from the cysteine to the phenylalanine over 13 residues. Just CDR3 DNA is preserved here, 39 bases in frame from base 1. Via the germline V gene, CDR1 is SQVTM and CDR2 ANQGSEA. As regards this clonotype: This clone's antigen is unknown. Base qualities were left out, and no much larger clone turns up one base away.

These sequences were also reported in another study, on T cells expressing NK-cell markers. As that second paper reports: Fewer than ten donors provided sorted CD3+CD56+NKG2C+, CD3+CD56+NKG2C- and CD3+CD56-NKG2C+ T-cell subsets, whose TCR beta-chain repertoires were profiled. Of the eight sequenced donors, seven were found to be HCMV-seropositive and one was found to be HCMV-seronegative. To restrict sorting to alphabetaTCR-expressing T cells, an anti-gammadeltaTCR antibody was added in several experiments. For 6 or 7 donors, the dominant CD3+CD56+NKG2C+ clonotypes were among the top 10 CD8+ clonotypes and accounted for about 1.0-7.5% of CD8+ T cells. Those dominant clonotypes were again the most abundant among CD3+CD56-NKG2C+ cells in a few donors, at roughly 25-65%. Whether the expanded NKG2C-expressing T cell clones were specific for HCMV antigens remained unclear. Randomly selected healthy volunteers, three men and five women, were used as the eight sequenced donors. HCMV-specific IgG was detected in serum with a commercial ELISA kit to determine HCMV serostatus. For six donors, bulk peripheral blood T-cell repertoires were also sequenced from unsorted PBMC. MIGEC handled demultiplexing of the reads and grouping by UMI, while MiTCR was used to assemble and quantify clonotypes. To remove erroneous sequences, TCR cDNA sequences were retained only when supported by two or more reads. The tcR package was used for downstream repertoire analysis, with clonotypes matched between fractions based on CDR3 nucleotide sequence plus V segment. VDJmatch was used to annotate antigen specificity against VDJdb, with one amino acid substitution in CDR3 allowed.

Input material: PBMCs. The TCR originated in a young woman in good health. The V and J segments used are TRBV29-1 and TRBJ1-2; the D segment cannot be called with confidence. The sequence in DNA is TGCAGCGTTTCTCCCTCGTTAGACGATGGCTACACCTTC. This codes for CSVSPSLDDGYTF.